This T cell receptor (beta chain) was recorded in a study of patients and donors after allogeneic stem cell transplantation. The V gene's germline CDR1 is SQVTM and CDR2 ANQGSEA. This CDR3 has 13 residues. Via MiXCR, TCRdb re-called the RT-PCR reads, giving one row per CDR3 protein. Here the sample spans fewer than 30,000 distinct CDR3 sequences, around 40% being singletons. Worth noting for this clonotype: The junction differs from germline at one of its ends, possibly a read error.

The TCR comes from a human donor who was either an allogeneic HSCT recipient or a stem cell or donor lymphocyte infusion donor (not recorded which). It is not recorded whose cells these are; they may come from a transplant donor. The sequencing sample was made of blood, either unsorted or a sorted T cell fraction (not recorded which). The chain is built from TRBV29-1 and TRBJ1-2; D may be TRBD1 (5 bases). The CDR3 region has the DNA TGCAGCGCCCGCCTGGGGACCAACTATGGCTACACCTTT. This gives the protein CSARLGTNYGYTF.